One and the same sample provided the 32 T cell receptor beta chains below, sequenced in a study of T cells in Graves' hyperthyroidism and ophthalmopathy. Amplification targeted TCR beta CDR3 regions from RNA transcripts. An initial round of RT-PCR targeting the TCR CDR3 relied on the HTBI primer set. MiXCR was run by TCRdb on the multiplex PCR reads, yielding one entry per CDR3 protein. This repertoire shows over 350,000 distinct CDR3 sequences, around 15% found once; its top ten account for less than 15%. Sequencing was performed on blood. These receptors were taken from a man aged 18 to 35 with Graves' ophthalmopathy.

This clonotype was recorded at least ten times. DNA of the CDR3: TGTGCCAGCAGTTATTATCCCGAGACCCAGTACTTC. Residues: CASSYYPETQYF. V is TRBV6-2 or TRBV6-3 and J is TRBJ2-5; D unresolved. Between the trimmed V and J ends, which lost 3 bases and 5 bases, there was a span of 7 bases. CDR3 size: 12 residues. The germline V gene has CDR1 MNHEY and CDR2 SVGEGT.

This clonotype has ten or more counts. The chain combines TRBV20-1 with TRBJ2-1; 9 bases map to TRBD2. Germline V gene sequence: CDR1 DFQATT, CDR2 SNEGSKA (reference sequence). The V segment lost 5 bases and the J segment 2 bases; nucleotides outside the gene matches: 7. The CDR3 is 15 residues long. The CDR3 DNA reads as TGCAGTGCTCTAACCAGCGGGGGGCCCTACAATGAGCAGTTCTTC. Amino acid sequence: CSALTSGGPYNEQFF.

The table lists this clonotype with many counts. The CDR3 loop is CASSWDRGPYEQYF. In DNA, the CDR3 is TGTGCCAGCAGCTGGGACAGGGGTCCCTACGAGCAGTACTTC. The chain has TRBV7-8 and TRBJ2-7; TRBD1 agrees at 10 bases. Germline V gene data show CDR1 as SGHVS and CDR2 as FQNEAQ. V was pared by 4 bases and J by 2 bases, with 2 bases of the junction left unmatched. The CDR3 runs 14 residues.

This clonotype was seen at least ten times. The chain joins TRBV6-2 or TRBV6-3 to TRBJ1-2; no clear D gene. CDR1 and CDR2 (germline): MNHEY, SVGEGT. Trimming cost V 2 bases and J 7 bases, with 11 bases left between them. The CDR3 is 13 residues long. CDR3 bases: TGTGCCAGCAGTTACGGACGGGGATTTGGCTACACCTTC. Protein sequence: CASSYGRGFGYTF.

V is TRBV12-3 or TRBV12-4 and J is TRBJ1-2; the match to TRBD1 covers 8 bases. This CDR3 contains 14 residues. The ends lost 1 base at V and 8 bases at J; junction bases unmatched: 6. CDR3 in DNA: TGTGCCAGCAGTTTAGGCCAGGGGGCTGAAGGCTACACCTTC. It codes for CASSLGQGAEGYTF.

There are many counts of this clonotype. The chain uses TRBV24-1 and TRBJ2-7, with 9 bases matching TRBD1. Looked up from germline, CDR1 is KGHDR and CDR2 is SFDVKD. The length of the CDR3 is 15 residues. Trimming took 3 bases from V and 2 from J; bases not matched to a gene: 4. The CDR3, as DNA: TGTGCCACCAGTGATCCCGGGACAGGGACCTACGAGCAGTACTTC. It encodes CATSDPGTGTYEQYF.

This clonotype was recorded at least ten times. The genes are TRBV6-5 and TRBJ1-1, with D uncertain. This CDR3 has 14 residues. Germline V gene sequence: CDR1 MNHEY, CDR2 SVGAGI. V was cut by 0 bases and J by 7 bases, with 12 bases left in between. CDR3 DNA sequence: TGTGCCAGCAGTTACTCGAAGGTATGGAATGAAGCTTTCTTT. Translation: CASSYSKVWNEAFF.

The chain combines TRBV3-1 with TRBJ2-5, with D possibly being TRBD1 (7 bases). Germline V CDR1 and CDR2: LGHDT, YNNKEL (reference sequence). The CDR3 is 13 amino acids. The ends were cut back, 6 bases at V and 9 bases at J, with 17 bases in the middle. Written as DNA, the CDR3 is TGTGCCAGCAGTCCAGGGGGGTGGGAGGCCCAGTACTTC. As protein: CASSPGGWEAQYF.

This clonotype was recorded many times. V and J are TRBV20-1 and TRBJ1-5; TRBD1 aligns across 7 bases. CDR1 DFQATT and CDR2 SNEGSKA come from the germline V gene (reference sequence). The CDR3 is made up of 14 amino acids. With V trimmed by 2 bases and J by 3 bases, 4 bases remained unmatched. Here the CDR3 DNA reads TGCAGTGCTAGACAGGGACAGCACAATCAGCCCCAGCATTTT. This codes for CSARQGQHNQPQHF.

This clonotype occurred many times. The gene calls are TRBV29-1 and TRBJ2-1; D is undetermined. V gave up 6 bases and J gave up 8 bases, with 14 bases separating them. This CDR3 is built from 12 residues. CDR1 is SQVTM and CDR2 is ANQGSEA in the germline V gene. The CDR3 nucleotides read TGCAGCGTCCGGGCCGCTTGGGATGAGCAGTTCTTC. Amino acids: CSVRAAWDEQFF.

The V and J genes are TRBV6-1 and TRBJ2-1; 14 positions match TRBD2. Germline CDR1 and CDR2: MNHNS and SASEGT. This CDR3 contains 16 residues. V dropped 6 bases and J dropped 8; count of bases not matched to a gene: 9. CDR3 residues: CASSLRLAGGPDEQFF. The CDR3 DNA sequence: TGTGCCAGCAGCCTCAGACTAGCGGGAGGGCCTGATGAGCAGTTCTTC.

This clonotype was counted ten times or more. The chain links TRBV30 to TRBJ2-7; 8 bases match TRBD1. Germline CDR1 GTSNPN, CDR2 SVGIG (reference sequence). The V and J ends lost 6 bases and 2 bases, in that order; junction bases with no gene match: 9. The CDR3 has 14 residues. CDR3: CACHRGQATYEQYF. The DNA of the CDR3 is TGTGCCTGCCACAGGGGACAGGCGACCTACGAGCAGTACTTC.

V is TRBV7-9 and J is TRBJ2-4; no clear D gene. Trimming took 3 bases from V and 8 from J, leaving 8 bases between them. The V gene's germline CDR1 is SEHNR and CDR2 FQNEAQ (reference sequence). This CDR3 region has 12 residues. CDR3 residues: CASSFPPDIQYF. DNA for the CDR3: TGTGCCAGCAGCTTTCCTCCAGACATTCAGTACTTC.

This clonotype has at least ten counts. This chain uses TRBV5-8 with TRBJ2-7; TRBD2 might be the D (6 bases). Trimming removed 3 bases at V and 4 bases at J, with 11 bases between. This CDR3 comprises 13 residues. Per germline, CDR1 SGHTS and CDR2 YDEGEE. CDR3 nucleotides: TGTGCCAGCAGCTCGGGACTGAAATACGAGCAGTACTTC. This encodes CASSSGLKYEQYF.

This clonotype has at least ten counts. The chain has TRBV15 and TRBJ1-1, with TRBD1 identical over 9 bases. V dropped 2 bases and J dropped 5; count of bases not matched to a gene: 3. CDR3 length equals 14 residues. The germline V gene has CDR1 LNHNV and CDR2 YYDKDF (reference sequence). Here the CDR3 DNA reads TGTGCCACCAGCAGACGACAGGGGGGAACTGAAGCTTTCTTT. Its translation: CATSRRQGGTEAFF.

This clonotype was observed a handful of times. The chain links TRBV24-1 to TRBJ1-2; 9 nucleotides line up with TRBD1. This CDR3 has 15 residues. Germline V CDR1 and CDR2: KGHDR, SFDVKD. J gave up 2 bases and V 5 bases, and 5 bases lay outside the gene matches. The CDR3 sequence is CATSGPGTGNYGYTF. In DNA, the CDR3 is TGTGCCACCAGTGGTCCCGGGACAGGGAACTATGGCTACACCTTC.

This clonotype has a count of ten or more. This sequence joins TRBV5-6 and TRBJ1-2; possibly TRBD1 for D (6 bases). Trimming removed 4 bases at V and 4 bases at J, with 14 bases between. Germline CDR1 is SGHDT and CDR2 is YYEEEE. The CDR3 length is 14 residues. In DNA, the CDR3 is TGTGCCAGCAGCCTCCCAGGGGACGGCTATGGCTACACCTTC. Translated, it gives CASSLPGDGYGYTF.

This clonotype was recorded at least ten times. V gene TRBV7-3 combines with J gene TRBJ2-3; TRBD2 aligns across 12 bases. This CDR3 comprises 16 residues. V shed 5 bases, J shed 3 bases, and the junction held 6 bases outside the gene matches. Germline V gene sequence: CDR1 SGHTA, CDR2 FQGTGA. The CDR3 reads CASSTGTSGWTDTQYF. The CDR3 nucleotides read TGTGCCAGCAGCACCGGGACTAGCGGGTGGACAGATACGCAGTATTTT.

The rearrangement uses TRBV5-4 and TRBJ2-3; the match to TRBD1 covers 7 bases. The CDR3 has 14 residues. Germline V gene data show CDR1 as SGHNT and CDR2 as YYREEE (reference sequence). Trimming cost V 4 bases and J 0 bases; bases outside gene matches: 2. CDR3 coding DNA: TGTGCCAGCAGCGTGGGACAGAGCACAGATACGCAGTATTTT. Residues: CASSVGQSTDTQYF. Full variable domain (outside the CDR3, taken from reference TRBV5-4 and TRBJ2-3): ETGVTQSPTHLIKTRGQQVTLRCSSQSGHNTVSWYQQALGQGPQFIFQYYREEENGRGNFPPRFSGLQFPNYSSELNVNALELDDSALYLCASSVGQSTDTQYFGPGTRLTVL.

This clonotype was detected many times. The chain employs TRBV7-3 and TRBJ2-7, with 7 bases fitting TRBD2. Germline V gene sequence: CDR1 SGHTA, CDR2 FQGTGA. The J segment lost 7 bases and the V segment lost 5 bases, leaving 8 bases of the junction unmatched. This CDR3 spans 13 amino acids. The CDR3 DNA reads TGTGCCAGCAGCCCTGGGGCGGGAGTAGAGCAGTACTTC. Translated, it gives CASSPGAGVEQYF.

This clonotype came up many times. CDR3 sequence reads: CSARDETSVIAKNIQYF. The CDR3 DNA reads as TGCAGTGCTAGAGATGAGACTAGCGTGATAGCCAAAAACATTCAGTACTTC. The chain recombines TRBV20-1 with TRBJ2-4; TRBD2 aligns across 8 bases. CDR1 and CDR2 from the germline V gene are DFQATT and SNEGSKA (reference sequence). The V and J ends lost 0 bases and 0 bases, in that order; junction bases with no gene match: 7. The length of the CDR3 is 17 residues.

This clonotype was counted only a few times. The chain combines TRBV6-1 with TRBJ1-1, with D maybe TRBD1 (6 bases). Germline assignment: CDR1 MNHNS and CDR2 SASEGT. The length of the CDR3 is 16 residues. Trimming stripped 0 bases from V and 4 bases from J, with 15 bases between. CDR3 nucleotides: TGTGCCAGCAGTGAAGCGCGGGGGGGCCGGGGCACTGAAGCTTTCTTT. This translates into CASSEARGGRGTEAFF.

This clonotype was seen more than once but under ten times. The V gene is TRBV19, the J gene TRBJ2-1; the D is unclear. Germline V gene lookup returns CDR1 LNHDA and CDR2 SQIVND (reference sequence). The CDR3 runs to 13 residues. The V and J ends lost 0 bases and 11 bases respectively, with 11 bases between them. CDR3 coding DNA: TGTGCCAGTAGTATAGATACCCCCACCAAGCAGTTCTTC. Encoded protein: CASSIDTPTKQFF.

This clonotype was recorded at least ten times. The chain's CDR3 is CASSPPGFNYGYTF. The CDR3 nucleotides read TGTGCCAGCTCACCACCCGGATTTAACTATGGCTACACCTTC. This chain uses TRBV18 with TRBJ1-2; D remains unclear. V lost 0 bases and J 1 base, leaving 6 bases between the germline ends. This CDR3 comprises 14 residues. Germline assignment: CDR1 KGHSH and CDR2 LQKENI.

This clonotype was detected many times. This sequence joins TRBV29-1 and TRBJ2-1; TRBD2 agrees at 8 bases. Germline V CDR1 and CDR2: SQVTM, ANQGSEA. After removal of 3 bases from V and 4 bases from J, the junction contained 5 bases not matched to a gene. This CDR3 has 14 residues. This CDR3 reads CSVDRGGFYNEQFF. The CDR3 DNA reads TGCAGCGTTGATCGGGGGGGGTTTTACAATGAGCAGTTCTTC.

This clonotype has more than one count but fewer than ten. This chain uses TRBV15 with TRBJ1-2; the D is unclear. V was trimmed by 0 bases and J by 4 bases, leaving 12 bases between them. The V gene's germline CDR1 is LNHNV and CDR2 YYDKDF (reference sequence). CDR3 length: 15 residues. The CDR3 coding sequence is TGTGCCACCAGCAGAGATTCGAGACGCCTCTATGGCTACACCTTC. Encoded protein: CATSRDSRRLYGYTF.

In its sample, this clonotype was seen many times. The chain employs TRBV4-2 and TRBJ1-1; maybe TRBD1 (6 bases). Germline values: CDR1 LGHNA, CDR2 YNFKEQ. V lost 3 bases, J lost 5 bases, and 13 bases lay in between. CDR3 size: 14 residues. The chain's CDR3 is CASSQRGGSTEAFF. The CDR3 DNA reads TGTGCCAGCAGCCAGAGGGGGGGAAGTACTGAAGCTTTCTTT.

This chain links TRBV10-2 with TRBJ1-6; 12 nucleotides agree with TRBD1. In germline, CDR1 is WSHSY, CDR2 SAAADI. This CDR3 spans 15 amino acids. V lost 2 bases and J lost 10; bases outside the gene matches: 3. DNA for the CDR3: TGCGCCAGCAGTGAGGCCGGGACAGGGGGCTCACCCCTCCACTTT. It specifies CASSEAGTGGSPLHF.

This clonotype has a count of ten or more. The J gene is TRBJ2-7, the V gene TRBV3-1; tentatively, D is TRBD2 (5 bases). With 4 bases removed from V and 4 bases from J, the gap between germline ends came to 11 bases. CDR3 size: 13 residues. Looked up from germline, CDR1 is LGHDT and CDR2 is YNNKEL (reference sequence). In DNA, the CDR3 is TGTGCCAGCAGCCGTTCGGGATTTTACGAGCAGTACTTC. Translated: CASSRSGFYEQYF.

The chain has TRBV12-3 or TRBV12-4 and TRBJ2-1; 12 bases map to TRBD2. The CDR3 is 17 residues long. Losses at the gene ends were 2 bases for V and 2 bases for J; bases not matched to a gene: 4. The CDR3 loop reads CASSLWASGGAYNEQFF. The DNA for the CDR3 is TGTGCCAGCAGTTTATGGGCTAGCGGGGGGGCCTACAATGAGCAGTTCTTC.

This clonotype has just a few counts. One base away lies a much larger clone, so this may be a sequencing read error. This CDR3 is CASSRTGGGYGQYF. Written as DNA, the CDR3 is TGTGCCAGCAGCCGGACAGGGGGCGGCTACGGGCAGTACTTC. The rearrangement links TRBV7-9 to TRBJ2-7; TRBD1 agrees at 11 bases. The CDR3 contains 14 residues. Germline V gene lookup returns CDR1 SEHNR and CDR2 FQNEAQ (reference sequence).

This clonotype was counted a few times. This chain connects TRBV20-1 to TRBJ2-1; D uncertain. Trimming removed 1 base from V and 5 bases from J, with 3 bases in between. The CDR3 is 11 residues long. Germline V CDR1 and CDR2: DFQATT, SNEGSKA (reference sequence). The CDR3 coding sequence is TGCAGTGCTAGAGGGGACAATGAGCAGTTCTTC. It encodes CSARGDNEQFF.